This is a list of T cell receptor beta chains from one sample in a study of T cell responses to AZD1222 COVID-19 vaccine. The repertoire was sequenced with immunoSEQ multiplex PCR; TCRdb's copy has only in-frame clones and lacks some. Here the sample spans about 120,000 clones, 70% to 90% being singletons. Material: peripheral blood, obtained on day 0 of AZD1222 vaccination. The origin of the receptors is an adult in good health. Both conserved end residues are part of each CDR3. Fields, in order: J gene, V gene, clone size, D gene, CDR3 protein, CDR3 DNA. D genes are given only for firm matches. Rows may omit the clone size; those that give it use once, few, many or a size class.

J: TRBJ2-7; V: TRBV10-3; size: .; D: TRBD2; CDR3: CAMGGGLLEQYF; DNA: TGTGCCATGGGCGGGGGGCTCCTGGAGCAGTACTTC
J: TRBJ2-5; V: TRBV21-1; size: .; D: .; CDR3: CASRGGLGETQYF; DNA: TGTGCCAGCCGGGGAGGACTGGGGGAGACCCAGTACTTC
J: TRBJ2-1; V: TRBV2; size: .; D: TRBD1; CDR3: CASSPRQGRRNEQFF; DNA: TGTGCCAGCAGCCCAAGACAGGGCAGACGAAATGAGCAGTTCTTC
J: TRBJ1-1; V: TRBV5-4; size: .; D: .; CDR3: CASSLGGGLGTEAFF; DNA: TGTGCCAGCAGCCTTGGGGGGGGGCTGGGCACTGAAGCTTTCTTT
J: TRBJ1-1; V: TRBV5-6; size: .; D: .; CDR3: CASSLVGGANTEAFF; DNA: TGTGCCAGCAGCTTGGTCGGGGGGGCGAACACTGAAGCTTTCTTT
J: TRBJ1-6; V: TRBV3-1/TRBV3-2; size: .; D: .; CDR3: CASSQDPGLNSPLHF; DNA: TGTGCCAGCAGCCAAGACCCGGGGCTCAATTCACCCCTCCACTTT
J: TRBJ2-7; V: TRBV12-3/TRBV12-4; size: once; D: TRBD1; CDR3: CASSLPSTGTKYF; DNA: TGTGCCAGCAGTTTACCATCGACAGGGACAAAGTACTTC
J: TRBJ2-1; V: TRBV27; size: .; D: .; CDR3: CASSRGTFYNEQFF; DNA: TGTGCCAGCAGTAGGGGGACGTTCTACAATGAGCAGTTCTTC
J: TRBJ1-3; V: TRBV7-9; size: once; D: .; CDR3: CASSVSQDSGNTIYF; DNA: TGTGCCAGCAGCGTCTCACAGGACTCTGGAAACACCATATATTTT
J: TRBJ2-1; V: TRBV3-1/TRBV3-2; size: .; D: TRBD2; CDR3: CASSPLPAGNQRDEQFF; DNA: TGTGCCAGCAGCCCCCTTCCAGCGGGAAACCAACGGGATGAGCAGTTCTTC
J: TRBJ1-2; V: TRBV28; size: .; D: TRBD1; CDR3: CASSPRQGIYGYTF; DNA: TGTGCCAGCAGTCCTCGACAGGGTATCTATGGCTACACCTTC
J: TRBJ2-1; V: TRBV5-1; size: .; D: .; CDR3: CASPEGDDFF; DNA: TGCGCCAGCCCGGAGGGGGACGACTTCTTC
J: TRBJ1-6; V: TRBV15; size: .; D: .; CDR3: CATSRDLGNSPLHF; DNA: TGTGCCACCAGCAGAGATCTAGGAAATTCACCCCTCCACTTT
J: TRBJ1-6; V: TRBV4-1; size: .; D: .; CDR3: CASSQDRGSPLHF; DNA: TGCGCCAGCAGCCAAGATCGGGGATCACCCCTCCACTTT
J: TRBJ1-1; V: TRBV5-6; size: .; D: TRBD1; CDR3: CASSLAGGWTEAFF; DNA: TGTGCCAGCAGCTTGGCAGGGGGCTGGACTGAAGCTTTCTTT
J: TRBJ2-1; V: TRBV27; size: once; D: .; CDR3: CASSLSRAQGNYNEQFF; DNA: TGTGCCAGCAGTTTATCGAGGGCCCAGGGGAACTACAATGAGCAGTTCTTC
J: TRBJ1-3; V: TRBV5-1; size: .; D: .; CDR3: CASSLDGNTIYF; DNA: TGCGCCAGCAGCTTGGATGGGAACACCATATATTTT
J: TRBJ2-7; V: TRBV14; size: .; D: .; CDR3: CASSQMTGPYEQYF; DNA: TGTGCCAGCAGCCAAATGACAGGACCCTACGAGCAGTACTTC
J: TRBJ2-7; V: TRBV10-3; size: .; D: .; CDR3: CAISGGGTDEQYF; DNA: TGTGCCATCAGTGGGGGGGGCACCGACGAGCAGTACTTC
J: TRBJ1-5; V: TRBV6-1; size: .; D: .; CDR3: CASSEGPMGSNSNQPQHF; DNA: TGTGCCAGCAGTGAAGGGCCTATGGGTTCTAATAGCAATCAGCCCCAGCATTTT
J: TRBJ2-3; V: TRBV5-6; size: .; D: .; CDR3: CASSRKRTGATDTQYF; DNA: TGTGCCAGCAGCCGGAAAAGAACCGGGGCCACAGATACGCAGTATTTT
J: TRBJ2-5; V: TRBV2; size: .; D: .; CDR3: CASNWAGTEETQYF; DNA: TGTGCCAGCAACTGGGCGGGGACAGAAGAGACCCAGTACTTC
J: TRBJ1-1; V: TRBV9; size: .; D: .; CDR3: CASSPGPEPEAFF; DNA: TGTGCCAGCAGCCCCGGCCCGGAACCTGAAGCTTTCTTT
J: TRBJ2-1; V: TRBV27; size: few; D: .; CDR3: CASSFLSVGGRDEQFF; DNA: TGTGCCAGCAGTTTCCTCTCGGTTGGGGGGCGGGATGAGCAGTTCTTC
J: TRBJ2-1; V: TRBV5-6; size: few; D: .; CDR3: CASSFPYNEQFF; DNA: TGTGCCAGCAGCTTCCCCTACAATGAGCAGTTCTTC
J: TRBJ2-1; V: TRBV3-1/TRBV3-2; size: .; D: TRBD2; CDR3: CASSAPGLGLSEQFF; DNA: TGTGCCAGCAGCGCCCCGGGACTAGGGTTAAGCGAGCAGTTCTTC
J: TRBJ2-7; V: TRBV7-2; size: .; D: .; CDR3: CASSLESGGSYEQYF; DNA: TGTGCCAGCAGCTTAGAATCAGGAGGATCCTACGAGCAGTACTTC
J: TRBJ2-6; V: TRBV30; size: few; D: .; CDR3: CAWSLSGANVLTF; DNA: TGTGCCTGGAGTCTCTCTGGGGCCAACGTCCTGACTTTC
J: TRBJ1-5; V: TRBV11-2; size: .; D: .; CDR3: CASSLDRQARPQHF; DNA: TGTGCCAGCAGCTTAGATCGACAGGCTCGGCCCCAGCATTTT
J: TRBJ1-3; V: TRBV6-1; size: .; D: .; CDR3: CASSESPPGSGNTIYF; DNA: TGTGCCAGCAGTGAGTCTCCCCCCGGCTCTGGAAACACCATATATTTT
J: TRBJ2-7; V: TRBV9; size: .; D: .; CDR3: CASSVGQNYEQYF; DNA: TGTGCCAGCAGCGTAGGACAAAACTACGAGCAGTACTTC
J: TRBJ1-3; V: TRBV4-1; size: .; D: .; CDR3: CASSQGPPWLGSGNTIYF; DNA: TGCGCCAGCAGCCAAGGTCCCCCCTGGCTTGGCTCTGGAAACACCATATATTTT
J: TRBJ2-3; V: TRBV30; size: .; D: .; CDR3: CAWSVGRDTQYF; DNA: TGTGCCTGGAGTGTGGGGCGGGATACGCAGTATTTT
J: TRBJ2-5; V: TRBV4-2; size: .; D: .; CDR3: CASSQDRETQYF; DNA: TGTGCCAGCAGCCAAGATAGAGAGACCCAGTACTTC
J: TRBJ2-5; V: TRBV4-2; size: .; D: .; CDR3: CASSQVRGWETQYF; DNA: TGTGCCAGCAGCCAAGTACGGGGTTGGGAGACCCAGTACTTC
J: TRBJ2-5; V: TRBV5-4; size: .; D: .; CDR3: CASSFRETQYF; DNA: TGTGCCAGCAGCTTCAGAGAGACCCAGTACTTC
J: TRBJ1-6; V: TRBV29-1; size: .; D: .; CDR3: CSVEGIGTENSPLHF; DNA: TGCAGCGTTGAGGGGATTGGGACCGAGAATTCACCCCTCCACTTT
J: TRBJ2-2; V: TRBV6-4; size: .; D: TRBD1; CDR3: CASSLGQGASGELFF; DNA: TGTGCCAGCAGTTTGGGACAGGGGGCAAGCGGGGAGCTGTTTTTT
J: TRBJ2-1; V: TRBV7-3; size: .; D: TRBD2; CDR3: CASSLGSAGAPGNEQFF; DNA: TGTGCCAGCAGCTTAGGATCAGCGGGAGCCCCGGGAAATGAGCAGTTCTTC
J: TRBJ2-5; V: TRBV5-1; size: .; D: .; CDR3: CASSLKGGQETQYF; DNA: TGCGCCAGCAGCTTGAAAGGGGGGCAAGAGACCCAGTACTTC
J: TRBJ2-2; V: TRBV27; size: .; D: .; CDR3: CASRAFANTGELFF; DNA: TGTGCCAGCAGAGCGTTCGCGAACACCGGGGAGCTGTTTTTT
J: TRBJ1-1; V: TRBV5-1; size: .; D: .; CDR3: CASSLQNMNTEAFF; DNA: TGCGCCAGCAGTTTACAGAACATGAACACTGAAGCTTTCTTT
J: TRBJ2-2; V: TRBV6-4; size: .; D: .; CDR3: CASSDVGGPQPGELFF; DNA: TGTGCCAGCAGTGACGTTGGGGGGCCCCAGCCCGGGGAGCTGTTTTTT
J: TRBJ1-4; V: TRBV28; size: .; D: TRBD1; CDR3: CASQTGGFEKLFF; DNA: TGTGCCAGCCAGACAGGGGGCTTTGAAAAACTGTTTTTT
J: TRBJ2-1; V: TRBV10-2; size: .; D: TRBD2; CDR3: CASSDWASGRVGEQFF; DNA: TGCGCCAGCAGTGACTGGGCTAGCGGGAGGGTCGGTGAGCAGTTCTTC
J: TRBJ2-1; V: TRBV3-1/TRBV3-2; size: .; D: .; CDR3: CASSQDVAAAEQFF; DNA: TGTGCCAGCAGCCAAGATGTGGCGGCGGCTGAGCAGTTCTTC
J: TRBJ2-7; V: TRBV10-3; size: .; D: TRBD2; CDR3: CAISNRRVGLAGGPGEQYF; DNA: TGTGCCATCAGTAATCGCAGGGTGGGACTAGCGGGAGGGCCAGGCGAGCAGTACTTC
J: TRBJ1-1; V: TRBV18; size: .; D: TRBD1; CDR3: CASSPEGGIEAFF; DNA: TGTGCCAGCTCACCGGAAGGGGGCATTGAAGCTTTCTTT
J: TRBJ1-4; V: TRBV5-1; size: .; D: .; CDR3: CASSSGGPNNEKLFF; DNA: TGCGCCAGCAGCTCGGGAGGGCCGAATAATGAAAAACTGTTTTTT
J: TRBJ1-6; V: TRBV19; size: .; D: TRBD1; CDR3: CASSPGTGDSYNSPLHF; DNA: TGTGCCAGTAGTCCCGGGACAGGGGACTCCTATAATTCACCCCTCCACTTT
J: TRBJ1-1; V: TRBV6-5; size: .; D: TRBD1; CDR3: CASGTVNTEAFF; DNA: TGTGCCAGCGGGACAGTCAACACTGAAGCTTTCTTT
J: TRBJ2-7; V: TRBV2; size: .; D: TRBD2; CDR3: CASKVLAGGGGEQYF; DNA: TGTGCCAGCAAGGTATTAGCGGGAGGTGGAGGTGAGCAGTACTTC
J: TRBJ2-5; V: TRBV2; size: few; D: TRBD1; CDR3: CASRADREETQYF; DNA: TGTGCCAGCAGGGCTGACAGGGAAGAGACCCAGTACTTC
J: TRBJ1-2; V: TRBV7-9; size: .; D: .; CDR3: CASSLAGYGYTF; DNA: TGTGCCAGCAGCTTAGCCGGGTATGGCTACACCTTC
J: TRBJ1-1; V: TRBV10-3; size: .; D: TRBD1; CDR3: CATLDRANTEAFF; DNA: TGTGCCACCCTAGACAGGGCGAACACTGAAGCTTTCTTT